This T cell receptor (beta chain) derives from a study of T cells in Graves' hyperthyroidism and ophthalmopathy. Study-wide context: Peripheral blood was drawn at first diagnosis, prior to all treatment. Findings and caveats of the study: Blood also showed most of the thyroid clonotypes that were expanded above 0.001.

Amplified TCR beta CDR3 regions came from RNA transcripts. TCR CDR3 regions were first amplified by RT-PCR with HTBI primers. TCRdb itself ran the multiplex PCR reads through MiXCR, one entry per CDR3 protein. The sample lists approximately 720,000 distinct CDR3 sequences, 18% seen once, with around 15% in the top ten. Worth noting for this clonotype: As yet, its antigen is unknown.

Hyperthyroidism patients were newly diagnosed, had disease duration under 2 months, and were aged 18 to 65 years. Patients were excluded for uncontrolled infection, other autoimmune disease, pregnancy or lactation. Source material: blood. The receptor comes from a woman aged 50 to 60 with Graves' hyperthyroidism that later progressed to Graves' ophthalmopathy.

The CDR3 nucleotides are TGCAGTGCTAATGCGGGGGGGCCAAATACGCAGTATTTT. Amino acids: CSANAGGPNTQYF. This chain joins TRBV20-1 and TRBJ2-3; 9 bases align to TRBD2. Germline V lookup: CDR1 DFQATT, CDR2 SNEGSKA (reference sequence). The CDR3 is 13 residues long. J lost 7 bases, V lost 4 bases, and 6 bases had no gene match.